This T cell receptor beta chain was observed in a study of blood T cell repertoires in COVID-19. At the level of the study: Samples representing acute and convalescent COVID-19 were sourced from the United States, Italy and Spain. PBMCs, B-cell-depleted T cells, or T cells were the source of the cDNA or gDNA that made up the material.

Patients in Seattle were enrolled during active infection, then followed longitudinally. CDR1 is SGHVS and CDR2 is FQNEAQ in the germline V gene. V lost 5 bases to trimming and J lost 2 bases; unmatched junction nucleotides: 3. The CDR3 has 13 amino acids. Source study methods: Researchers report that nucleated cell counts were estimated from reference gene primer amplification. Generated by immunoSEQ multiplex PCR, the TCRdb table keeps only in-frame clones and is missing some. V and J calls plus clone size are reproduced from that table; the DNA served to infer D and trimming. The sample carries about 130,000 clones, 75% to 90% recorded once.

This chain joins TRBV7-8 and TRBJ2-7, with 7 nucleotides matching TRBD1. The sequence came from an elderly woman with COVID-19, enrolled during active disease. The sequencing sample was made of peripheral blood. This chain's CDR3 is CASSRDRAYEQYF. Here the CDR3 DNA reads TGTGCCAGCAGCCGGGACAGAGCCTACGAGCAGTACTTC.